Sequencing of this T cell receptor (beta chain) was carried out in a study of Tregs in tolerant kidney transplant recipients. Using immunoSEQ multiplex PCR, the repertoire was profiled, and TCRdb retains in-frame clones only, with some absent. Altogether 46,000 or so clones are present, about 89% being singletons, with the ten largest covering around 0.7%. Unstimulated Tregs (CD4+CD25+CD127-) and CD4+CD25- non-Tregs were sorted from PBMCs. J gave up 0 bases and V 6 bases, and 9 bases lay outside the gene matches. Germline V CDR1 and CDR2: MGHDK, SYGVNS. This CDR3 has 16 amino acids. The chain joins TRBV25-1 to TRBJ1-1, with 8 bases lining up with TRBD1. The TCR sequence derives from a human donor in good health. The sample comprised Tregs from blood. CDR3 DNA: TGTGCCAGCAGACAGGGACAGGTGGGTCTGAACACTGAAGCTTTCTTT. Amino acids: CASRQGQVGLNTEAFF. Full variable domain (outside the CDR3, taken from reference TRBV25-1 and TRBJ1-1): EADIYQTPRYLVIGTGKKITLECSQTMGHDKMYWYQQDPGMELHLIHYSYGVNSTEKGDLSSESTVSRIRTEHFPLTLESARPSHTSQYLCASRQGQVGLNTEAFFGQGTRLTVV.